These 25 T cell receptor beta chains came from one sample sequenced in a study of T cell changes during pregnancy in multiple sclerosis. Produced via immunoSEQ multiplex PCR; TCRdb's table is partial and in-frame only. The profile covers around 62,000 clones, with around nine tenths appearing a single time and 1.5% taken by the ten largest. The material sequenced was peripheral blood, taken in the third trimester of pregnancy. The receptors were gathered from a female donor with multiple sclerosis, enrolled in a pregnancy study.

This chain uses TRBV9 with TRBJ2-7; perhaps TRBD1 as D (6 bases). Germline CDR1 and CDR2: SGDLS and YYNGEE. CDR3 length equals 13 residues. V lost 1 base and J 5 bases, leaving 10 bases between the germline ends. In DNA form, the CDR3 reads TGTGCCAGCAGCGTAACAGGGCTCGACGAGCAGTACTTC. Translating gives CASSVTGLDEQYF. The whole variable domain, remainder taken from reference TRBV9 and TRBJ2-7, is DSGVTQTPKHLITATGQRVTLRCSPRSGDLSVYWYQQSLDQGLQFLIQYYNGEERAKGNILERFSAQQFPDLHSELNLSSLELGDSALYFCASSVTGLDEQYFGPGTRLTVT.

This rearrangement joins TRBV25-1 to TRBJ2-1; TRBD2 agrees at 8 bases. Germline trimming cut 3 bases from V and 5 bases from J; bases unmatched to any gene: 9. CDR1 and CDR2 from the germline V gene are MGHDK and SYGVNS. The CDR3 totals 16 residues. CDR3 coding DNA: TGTGCCAGCAGTGATCTCGGGGGGGATCTGGACAATGAGCAGTTCTTC. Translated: CASSDLGGDLDNEQFF.

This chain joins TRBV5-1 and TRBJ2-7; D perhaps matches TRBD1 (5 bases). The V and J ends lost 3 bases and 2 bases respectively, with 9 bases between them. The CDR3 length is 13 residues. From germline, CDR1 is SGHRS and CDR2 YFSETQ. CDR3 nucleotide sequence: TGCGCCAGCAGCTATACAGGCCCCTACGAGCAGTACTTC. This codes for CASSYTGPYEQYF.

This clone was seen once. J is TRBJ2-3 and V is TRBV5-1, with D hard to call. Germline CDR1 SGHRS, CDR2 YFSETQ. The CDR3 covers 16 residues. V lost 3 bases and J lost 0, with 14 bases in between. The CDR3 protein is CASSSLPLTSTDTQYF. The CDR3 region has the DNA TGCGCCAGCAGCTCTCTCCCTCTGACTAGCACAGATACGCAGTATTTT. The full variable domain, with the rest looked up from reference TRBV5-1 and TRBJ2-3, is KAGVTQTPRYLIKTRGQQVTLSCSPISGHRSVSWYQQTPGQGLQFLFEYFSETQRNKGNFPGRFSGRQFSNSRSEMNVSTLELGDSALYLCASSSLPLTSTDTQYFGPGTRLTVL.

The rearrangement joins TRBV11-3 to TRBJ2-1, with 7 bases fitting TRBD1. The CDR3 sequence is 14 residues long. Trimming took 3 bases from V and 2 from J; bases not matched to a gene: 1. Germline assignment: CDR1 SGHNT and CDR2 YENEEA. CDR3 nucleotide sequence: TGTGCCAGCAGCTTCGGGACAGCCTACAATGAGCAGTTCTTC. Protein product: CASSFGTAYNEQFF.

The DNA for the CDR3 is TGCGCCAGCAGCTTGGAGGGACAGGCCGCTTCCTACGAGCAGTACTTC. This encodes CASSLEGQAASYEQYF. The chain recombines TRBV5-1 with TRBJ2-7; 8 bases match TRBD1. There are 16 residues in the CDR3. CDR1 is SGHRS and CDR2 is YFSETQ in the germline V gene. After removal of 0 bases from V and 1 base from J, the junction contained 6 bases not matched to a gene.

The CDR3 here is CAWSPGANQPQHF. CDR3 bases: TGTGCCTGGAGTCCAGGGGCCAATCAGCCCCAGCATTTT. J is TRBJ1-5 and V is TRBV30; D is possibly TRBD1 (6 bases). CDR3 size: 13 residues. V lost 2 bases and J 3 bases, leaving 8 bases between the germline ends. Germline V gene sequence: CDR1 GTSNPN, CDR2 SVGIG (reference sequence).

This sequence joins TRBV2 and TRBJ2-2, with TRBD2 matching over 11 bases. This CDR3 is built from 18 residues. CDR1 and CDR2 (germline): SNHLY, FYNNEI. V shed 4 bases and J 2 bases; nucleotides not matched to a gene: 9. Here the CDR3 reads CASSVFIAGGTNTGELFF. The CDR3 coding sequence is TGTGCCAGCAGTGTATTTATAGCGGGGGGGACAAACACCGGGGAGCTGTTTTTT.

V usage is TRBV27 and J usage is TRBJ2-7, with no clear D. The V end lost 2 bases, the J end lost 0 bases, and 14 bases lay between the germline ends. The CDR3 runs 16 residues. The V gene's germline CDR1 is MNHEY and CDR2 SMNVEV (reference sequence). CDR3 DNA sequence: TGTGCCAGCAGTTTACGAGTACCCTTGAGCTCCTACGAGCAGTACTTC. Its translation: CASSLRVPLSSYEQYF.

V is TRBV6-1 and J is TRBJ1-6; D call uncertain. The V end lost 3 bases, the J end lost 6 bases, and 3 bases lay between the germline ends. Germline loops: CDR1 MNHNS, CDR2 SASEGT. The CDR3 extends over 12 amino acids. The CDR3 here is CASSESNSPLHF. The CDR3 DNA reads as TGTGCCAGCAGTGAGAGTAATTCACCCCTCCACTTT.

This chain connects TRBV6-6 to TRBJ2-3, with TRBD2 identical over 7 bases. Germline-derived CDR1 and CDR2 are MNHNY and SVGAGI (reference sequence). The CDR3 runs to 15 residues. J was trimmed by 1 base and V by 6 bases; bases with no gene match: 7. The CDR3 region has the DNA TGTGCCAGCAGCCGCAGGGAGGGAGGCACAGATACGCAGTATTTT. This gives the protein CASSRREGGTDTQYF.

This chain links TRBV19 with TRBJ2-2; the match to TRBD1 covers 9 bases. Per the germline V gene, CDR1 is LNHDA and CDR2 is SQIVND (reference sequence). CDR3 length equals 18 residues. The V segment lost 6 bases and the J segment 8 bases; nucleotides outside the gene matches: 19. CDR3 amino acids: CASSQDLPGQGWLGELFF. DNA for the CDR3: TGTGCCAGTAGCCAAGACCTGCCGGGACAGGGATGGTTAGGGGAGCTGTTTTTT.

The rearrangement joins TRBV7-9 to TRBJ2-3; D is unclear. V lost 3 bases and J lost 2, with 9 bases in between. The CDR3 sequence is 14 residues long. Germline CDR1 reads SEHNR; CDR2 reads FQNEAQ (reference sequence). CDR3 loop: CASSFGFLTDTQYF. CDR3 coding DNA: TGTGCCAGCAGCTTCGGGTTCCTCACAGATACGCAGTATTTT.

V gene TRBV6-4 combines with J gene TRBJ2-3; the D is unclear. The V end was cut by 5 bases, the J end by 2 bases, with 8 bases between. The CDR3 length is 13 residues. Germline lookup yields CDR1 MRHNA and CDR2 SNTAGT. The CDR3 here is CASSNRYTDTQYF. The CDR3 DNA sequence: TGTGCCAGCAGTAATAGATACACAGATACGCAGTATTTT.

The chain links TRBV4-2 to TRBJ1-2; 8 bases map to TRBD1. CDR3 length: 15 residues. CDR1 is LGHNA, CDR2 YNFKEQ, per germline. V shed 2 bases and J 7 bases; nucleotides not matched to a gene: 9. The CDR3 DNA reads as TGTGCCAGCAGCCAACCCGGACAGGGTGTGGGTGGCTACACCTTC. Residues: CASSQPGQGVGGYTF.

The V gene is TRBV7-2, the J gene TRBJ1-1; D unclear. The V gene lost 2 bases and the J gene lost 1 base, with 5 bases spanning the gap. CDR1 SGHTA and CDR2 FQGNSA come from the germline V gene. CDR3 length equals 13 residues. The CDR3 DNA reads TGTGCCAGCAGCTTACTCGGGAACACTGAAGCTTTCTTT. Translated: CASSLLGNTEAFF.

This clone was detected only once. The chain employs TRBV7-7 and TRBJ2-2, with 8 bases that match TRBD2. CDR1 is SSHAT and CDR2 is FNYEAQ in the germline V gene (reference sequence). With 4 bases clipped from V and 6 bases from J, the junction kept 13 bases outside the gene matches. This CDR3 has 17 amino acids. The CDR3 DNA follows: TGTGCCAGCAGCTCGCGGCTCGGGGGGGCCTCGTCCGGGGAGCTGTTTTTT. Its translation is CASSSRLGGASSGELFF.

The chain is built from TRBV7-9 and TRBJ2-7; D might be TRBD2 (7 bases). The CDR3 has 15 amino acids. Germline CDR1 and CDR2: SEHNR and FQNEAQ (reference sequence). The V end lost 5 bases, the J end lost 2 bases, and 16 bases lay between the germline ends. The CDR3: CASSLEGGAPYEQYF. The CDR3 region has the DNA TGTGCCAGCAGCCTAGAGGGGGGGGCTCCCTACGAGCAGTACTTC.

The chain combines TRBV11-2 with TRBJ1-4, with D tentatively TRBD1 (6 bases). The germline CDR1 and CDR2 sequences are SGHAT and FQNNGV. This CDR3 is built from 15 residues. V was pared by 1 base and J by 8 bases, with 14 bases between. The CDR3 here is CASSLVGGAGEKLFF. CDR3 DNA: TGTGCCAGCAGCTTAGTAGGGGGGGCAGGGGAAAAACTGTTTTTT. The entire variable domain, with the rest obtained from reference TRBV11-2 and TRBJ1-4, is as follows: EAGVAQSPRYKIIEKRQSVAFWCNPISGHATLYWYQQILGQGPKLLIQFQNNGVVDDSQLPKDRFSAERLKGVDSTLKIQPAKLEDSAVYLCASSLVGGAGEKLFFGSGTQLSVL.

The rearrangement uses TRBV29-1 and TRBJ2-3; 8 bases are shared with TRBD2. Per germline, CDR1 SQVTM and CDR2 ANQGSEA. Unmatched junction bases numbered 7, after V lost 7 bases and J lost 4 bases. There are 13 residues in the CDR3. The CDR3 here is CSGTGGGPDTQYF. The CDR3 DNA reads TGCAGCGGTACCGGGGGGGGTCCAGATACGCAGTATTTT.

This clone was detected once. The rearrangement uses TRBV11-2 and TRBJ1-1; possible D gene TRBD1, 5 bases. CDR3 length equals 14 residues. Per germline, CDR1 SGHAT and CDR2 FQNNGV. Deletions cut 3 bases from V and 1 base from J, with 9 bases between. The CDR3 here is CASSFKTENTEAFF. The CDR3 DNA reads TGTGCCAGCAGCTTCAAGACAGAGAACACTGAAGCTTTCTTT.

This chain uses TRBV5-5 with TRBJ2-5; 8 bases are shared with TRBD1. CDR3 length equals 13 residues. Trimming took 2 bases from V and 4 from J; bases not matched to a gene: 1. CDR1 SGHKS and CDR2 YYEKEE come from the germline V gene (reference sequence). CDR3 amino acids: CASSLQGGETQYF. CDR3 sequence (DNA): TGTGCCAGCAGCTTACAGGGGGGAGAGACCCAGTACTTC.

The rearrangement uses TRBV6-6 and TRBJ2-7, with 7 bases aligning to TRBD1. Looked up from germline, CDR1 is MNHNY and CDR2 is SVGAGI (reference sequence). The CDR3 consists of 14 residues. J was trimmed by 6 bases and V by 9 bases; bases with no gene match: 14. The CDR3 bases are TGTGCCAGTGGGCCCGGCAGGGGGATCGGCGAGCAGTACTTC. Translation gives CASGPGRGIGEQYF.

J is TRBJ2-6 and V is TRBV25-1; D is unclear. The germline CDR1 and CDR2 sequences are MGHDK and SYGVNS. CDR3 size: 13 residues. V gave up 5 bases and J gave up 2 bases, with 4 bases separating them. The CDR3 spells CASSPTGANVLTF. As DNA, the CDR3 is TGTGCCAGCAGTCCAACTGGGGCCAACGTCCTGACTTTC.

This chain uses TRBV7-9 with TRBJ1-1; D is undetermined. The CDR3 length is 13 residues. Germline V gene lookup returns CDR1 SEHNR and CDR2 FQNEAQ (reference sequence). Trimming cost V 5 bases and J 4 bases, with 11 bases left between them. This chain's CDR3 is CASSRHEITEAFF. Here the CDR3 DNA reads TGTGCCAGCAGCCGTCATGAGATCACTGAAGCTTTCTTT.